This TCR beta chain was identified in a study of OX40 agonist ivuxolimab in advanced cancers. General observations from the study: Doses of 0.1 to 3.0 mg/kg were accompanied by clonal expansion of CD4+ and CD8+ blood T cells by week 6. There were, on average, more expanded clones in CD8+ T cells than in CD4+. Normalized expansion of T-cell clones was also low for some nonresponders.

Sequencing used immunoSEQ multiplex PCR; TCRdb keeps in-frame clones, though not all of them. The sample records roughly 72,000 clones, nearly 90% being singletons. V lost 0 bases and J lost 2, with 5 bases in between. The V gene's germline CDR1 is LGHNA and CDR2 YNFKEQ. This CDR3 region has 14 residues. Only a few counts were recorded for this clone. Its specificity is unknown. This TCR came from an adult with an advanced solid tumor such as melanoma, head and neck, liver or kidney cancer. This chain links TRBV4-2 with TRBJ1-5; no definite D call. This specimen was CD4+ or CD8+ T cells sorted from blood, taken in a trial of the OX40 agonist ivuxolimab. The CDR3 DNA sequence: TGTGCCAGCAGCCAAGACAGCGGCAATCAGCCCCAGCATTTT. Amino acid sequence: CASSQDSGNQPQHF.